This passage covers 17 T cell receptor beta chains from one sample sequenced in a study of blood T cell repertoires in COVID-19. Profiled with immunoSEQ multiplex PCR; TCRdb holds only in-frame clones, not every one. The sample includes about 260,000 clones, approximately 90% of them seen just once. Sequencing was carried out using PBMCs or T cells enriched from blood (not recorded which). The receptors come from a woman under 30 who had recovered from COVID-19.

The chain is built from TRBV2 and TRBJ2-1; D is unclear. The V gene's germline CDR1 is SNHLY and CDR2 FYNNEI. The CDR3 runs to 12 residues. Trimming shortened V by 4 bases and J by 6 bases, and 7 bases separated the two germline ends. For the CDR3, the DNA is TGTGCCAGCAGTGCACAAATCAATGAGCAGTTCTTC. This gives the protein CASSAQINEQFF.

This clone appeared a few times. The chain couples TRBV4-2 to TRBJ2-6; perhaps TRBD1 as D (5 bases). Germline CDR1 LGHNA, CDR2 YNFKEQ. This CDR3 contains 16 residues. V was clipped by 7 bases and J by 2 bases, with 15 bases between them. CDR3 nucleotides: TGTGCCAGCAAAAGACAGCCAAACACTGGGGCCAACGTCCTGACTTTC. Its protein is CASKRQPNTGANVLTF.

The chain carries TRBV6-5 and TRBJ1-4; possible D gene TRBD1, 5 bases. This CDR3 is built from 15 residues. Per the germline V gene, CDR1 is MNHEY and CDR2 is SVGAGI. Trimming removed 0 bases at V and 7 bases at J, with 12 bases between. The CDR3 DNA is TGTGCCAGCAGTTACTCGAGCAGGGCGTTTGAAAAACTGTTTTTT. Translation gives CASSYSSRAFEKLFF.

This chain joins TRBV28 and TRBJ1-2, with 9 bases that match TRBD1. Germline assignment: CDR1 MDHEN and CDR2 SYDVKM. The CDR3 sequence is 19 residues long. V lost 2 bases to trimming and J lost 7 bases; unmatched junction nucleotides: 20. In nucleotides, the CDR3 is TGTGCCAGCAGTTTAATGACGGGGAGCCAGGGGACAGGGATTTCTGGCTACACCTTC. Protein sequence: CASSLMTGSQGTGISGYTF.

This clone was picked up a small number of times. The chain has TRBV27 and TRBJ1-4; D perhaps matches TRBD1 (5 bases). V shed 7 bases and J shed 7 bases, with 28 bases lying between them. The CDR3 runs 18 residues. Germline CDR1 MNHEY, CDR2 SMNVEV (reference sequence). The CDR3 reads CASIVNGHYCLLGEKLFF. CDR3 nucleotide sequence: TGTGCCAGCATAGTGAACGGACATTATTGCCTTTTGGGTGAAAAACTGTTTTTT.

The J gene is TRBJ2-1, the V gene TRBV6-2 or TRBV6-3, with D hard to call. The CDR3 loop spans 16 amino acids. The germline V gene has CDR1 MNHEY and CDR2 SVGEGT. The V end was cut by 4 bases, the J end by 5 bases, with 18 bases between. The CDR3 region is CASSSPSRSENNEQFF. CDR3 bases: TGTGCCAGCAGTTCTCCGAGCAGGTCGGAAAACAATGAGCAGTTCTTC.

The V gene is TRBV2, the J gene TRBJ2-3; D gene ambiguous. The CDR3 runs to 12 residues. Germline CDR1 is SNHLY and CDR2 is FYNNEI. V lost 5 bases and J 0 bases, leaving 3 bases between the germline ends. In DNA, the CDR3 is TGTGCCAGCAGTTCTAGCACAGATACGCAGTATTTT. Protein sequence: CASSSSTDTQYF.

The chain employs TRBV5-1 and TRBJ1-3; TRBD1 aligns across 7 bases. V was pared by 0 bases and J by 8 bases, with 2 bases of the junction left unmatched. The CDR3 covers 13 residues. The germline gives CDR1 SGHRS, CDR2 YFSETQ. CDR3 coding DNA: TGCGCCAGCAGCTTGGACAGGGGAGACACCATATATTTT. Its translation: CASSLDRGDTIYF.

V gene TRBV4-2 combines with J gene TRBJ2-7, with TRBD2 identical over 11 bases. The CDR3 spans 12 residues. Per the germline V gene, CDR1 is LGHNA and CDR2 is YNFKEQ. V shed 8 bases, J shed 7 bases, and the junction held 4 bases outside the gene matches. In DNA form, the CDR3 reads TGTGCCAGCGGCCGGACTAGCGGGGAGCAGTACTTC. Translated: CASGRTSGEQYF.

The DNA for the CDR3 is TGTGCCAGCAGTGAAACTACTAGCACAGATACGCAGTATTTT. Its protein is CASSETTSTDTQYF. V gene TRBV2 combines with J gene TRBJ2-3; D gene ambiguous. The germline V gene encodes CDR1 SNHLY and CDR2 FYNNEI. This CDR3 contains 14 residues. Trimming took 2 bases from V and 0 from J, leaving 6 bases between them. Together with reference TRBV2 and TRBJ2-3, the CDR3 gives the full variable domain: EPEVTQTPSHQVTQMGQEVILRCVPISNHLYFYWYRQILGQKVEFLVSFYNNEISEKSEIFDDQFSVERPDGSNFTLKIRSTKLEDSAMYFCASSETTSTDTQYFGPGTRLTVL.

CDR3 in amino acids: CSVQWGDRGTHEQYF. The CDR3 region has the DNA TGCAGCGTTCAGTGGGGGGACAGGGGGACGCACGAGCAGTACTTC. This chain uses TRBV29-1 with TRBJ2-7; 11 positions agree with TRBD1. The germline CDR1 and CDR2 sequences are SQVTM and ANQGSEA. Unmatched junction bases numbered 11, after V lost 5 bases and J lost 5 bases. This CDR3 is built from 15 residues.

The V gene is TRBV7-2, the J gene TRBJ1-1, with D unclear. Germline V lookup: CDR1 SGHTA, CDR2 FQGNSA. V was clipped by 2 bases and J by 3 bases, with 7 bases between them. This CDR3 has 13 amino acids. Written as DNA, the CDR3 is TGTGCCAGCAGCTTACGGGGTTACACTGAAGCTTTCTTT. Protein sequence: CASSLRGYTEAFF. The full variable domain, in which reference TRBV7-2 and TRBJ1-1 provide the parts outside the CDR3, is GAGVSQSPSNKVTEKGKDVELRCDPISGHTALYWYRQSLGQGLEFLIYFQGNSAPDKSGLPSDRFSAERTGGSVSTLTIQRTQQEDSAVYLCASSLRGYTEAFFGQGTRLTVV.

The chain carries TRBV6-5 and TRBJ1-3; TRBD1 matches 7 bases. CDR3 length equals 16 residues. Germline values: CDR1 MNHEY, CDR2 SVGAGI. V trimming: 4 bases; J trimming: 4 bases; junction bases outside the gene matches: 10. In nucleotides, the CDR3 is TGTGCCAGCAGTTCCCTAGGGGGCATCGCCGGAAACACCATATATTTT. Translation: CASSSLGGIAGNTIYF.

The J gene is TRBJ2-5, the V gene TRBV10-3; 8 nucleotides align to TRBD1. V lost 4 bases, J lost 5 bases, and 0 bases stayed unmatched. Germline V gene sequence: CDR1 ENHRY, CDR2 SYGVKD. The CDR3 has 12 residues. CDR3 coding DNA: TGTGCCATCAGTGGGACAGGGGAGACCCAGTACTTC. Amino acid sequence: CAISGTGETQYF.

The chain carries TRBV21-1 and TRBJ2-3; the table's D call of TRBD2 was not tested on the DNA. TRBV21-1 is designated a pseudogene. The CDR3 is 16 amino acids. CDR3 sequence reads: CASSASSGGATDTQYF. CDR3 DNA: TGTGCCAGCAGCGCATCTAGCGGGGGGGCTACAGATACGCAGTATTTT.

V is TRBV11-2 and J is TRBJ2-1; TRBD2 matches 7 bases. V lost 8 bases, J lost 4 bases, and 14 bases stayed unmatched. The CDR3 loop spans 16 amino acids. Germline V gene lookup returns CDR1 SGHAT and CDR2 FQNNGV. CDR3 residues: CASSKRGLPSYNEQFF. Here the CDR3 DNA reads TGTGCCAGCTCCAAGCGGGGACTGCCTTCTTACAATGAGCAGTTCTTC.

The chain combines TRBV19 with TRBJ2-1, with D maybe TRBD2 (6 bases). Germline V lookup: CDR1 LNHDA, CDR2 SQIVND (reference sequence). The CDR3 has 16 residues. V was cut by 6 bases and J by 3 bases, with 18 bases left in between. CDR3: CASSTTGDGRYNEQFF. The CDR3 DNA sequence: TGTGCCAGTAGCACCACGGGGGACGGTCGCTACAATGAGCAGTTCTTC. The whole variable domain, remainder taken from reference TRBV19 and TRBJ2-1, is DGGITQSPKYLFRKEGQNVTLSCEQNLNHDAMYWYRQDPGQGLRLIYYSQIVNDFQKGDIAEGYSVSREKKESFPLTVTSAQKNPTAFYLCASSTTGDGRYNEQFFGPGTRLTVL.